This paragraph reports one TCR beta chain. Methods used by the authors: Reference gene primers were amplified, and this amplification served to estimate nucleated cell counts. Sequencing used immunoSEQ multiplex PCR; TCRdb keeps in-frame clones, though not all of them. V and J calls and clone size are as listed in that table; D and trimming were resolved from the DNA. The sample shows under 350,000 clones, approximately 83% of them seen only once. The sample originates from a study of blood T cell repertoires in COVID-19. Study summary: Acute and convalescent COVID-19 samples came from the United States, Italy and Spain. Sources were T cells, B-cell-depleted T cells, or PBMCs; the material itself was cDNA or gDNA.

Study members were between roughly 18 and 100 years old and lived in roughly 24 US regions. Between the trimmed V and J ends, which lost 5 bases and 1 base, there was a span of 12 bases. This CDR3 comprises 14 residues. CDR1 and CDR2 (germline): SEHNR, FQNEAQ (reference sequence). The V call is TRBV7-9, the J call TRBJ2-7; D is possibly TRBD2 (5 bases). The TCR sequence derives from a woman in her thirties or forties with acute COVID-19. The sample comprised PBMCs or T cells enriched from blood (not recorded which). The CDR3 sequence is CASSPLRVSYEQYF. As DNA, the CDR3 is TGTGCCAGCAGCCCACTGAGGGTTTCCTACGAGCAGTACTTC.